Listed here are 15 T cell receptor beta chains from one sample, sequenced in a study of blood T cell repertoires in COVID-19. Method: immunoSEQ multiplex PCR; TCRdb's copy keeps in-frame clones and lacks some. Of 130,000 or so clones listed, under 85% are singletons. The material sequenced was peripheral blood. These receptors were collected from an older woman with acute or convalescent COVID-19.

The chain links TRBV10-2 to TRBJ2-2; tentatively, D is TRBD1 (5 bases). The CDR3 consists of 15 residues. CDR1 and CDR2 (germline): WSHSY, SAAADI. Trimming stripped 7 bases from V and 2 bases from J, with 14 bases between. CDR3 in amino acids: CASTQGRLNTGELFF. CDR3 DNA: TGCGCCAGCACGCAGGGAAGGTTAAACACCGGGGAGCTGTTTTTT.

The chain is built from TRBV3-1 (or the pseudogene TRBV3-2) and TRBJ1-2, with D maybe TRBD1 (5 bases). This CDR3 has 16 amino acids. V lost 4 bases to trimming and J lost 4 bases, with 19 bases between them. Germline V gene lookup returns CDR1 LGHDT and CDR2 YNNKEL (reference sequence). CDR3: CASSPRQINRIYGYTF. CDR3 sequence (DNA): TGTGCCAGCAGCCCCAGACAGATCAATCGGATCTATGGCTACACCTTC.

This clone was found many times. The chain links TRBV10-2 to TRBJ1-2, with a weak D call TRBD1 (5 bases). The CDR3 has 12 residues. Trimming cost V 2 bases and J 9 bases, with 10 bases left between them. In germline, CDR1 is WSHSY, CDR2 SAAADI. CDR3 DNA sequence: TGCGCCAGCAGTGAGACCCAGGGTAGCTACACCTTC. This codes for CASSETQGSYTF.

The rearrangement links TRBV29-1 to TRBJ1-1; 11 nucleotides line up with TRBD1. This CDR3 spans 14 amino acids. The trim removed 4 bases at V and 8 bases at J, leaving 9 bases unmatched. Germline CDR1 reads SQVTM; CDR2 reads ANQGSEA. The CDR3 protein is CSVAGQGGSGEAFF. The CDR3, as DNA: TGCAGCGTTGCGGGACAGGGGGGAAGCGGGGAAGCTTTCTTT.

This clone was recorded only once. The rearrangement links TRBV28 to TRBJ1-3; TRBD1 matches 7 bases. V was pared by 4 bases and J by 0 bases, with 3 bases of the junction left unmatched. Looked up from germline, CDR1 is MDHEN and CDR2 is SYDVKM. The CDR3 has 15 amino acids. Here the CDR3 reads CASSSGTASGNTIYF. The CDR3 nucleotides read TGTGCCAGCAGTTCCGGGACAGCCTCTGGAAACACCATATATTTT.

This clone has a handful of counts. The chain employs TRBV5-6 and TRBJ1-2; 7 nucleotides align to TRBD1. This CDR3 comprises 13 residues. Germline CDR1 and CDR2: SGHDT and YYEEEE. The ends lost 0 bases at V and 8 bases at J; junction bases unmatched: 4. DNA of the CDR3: TGTGCCAGCAGCTTGGAAAGGGGGCAGGGCTACACCTTC. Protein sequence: CASSLERGQGYTF.

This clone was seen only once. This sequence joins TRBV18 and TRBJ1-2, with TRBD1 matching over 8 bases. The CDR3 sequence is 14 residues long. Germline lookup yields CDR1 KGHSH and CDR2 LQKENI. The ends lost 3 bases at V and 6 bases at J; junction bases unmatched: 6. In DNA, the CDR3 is TGTGCCAGCTCACCCTTGACAGGGGTACATGGCTACACCTTC. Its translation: CASSPLTGVHGYTF.

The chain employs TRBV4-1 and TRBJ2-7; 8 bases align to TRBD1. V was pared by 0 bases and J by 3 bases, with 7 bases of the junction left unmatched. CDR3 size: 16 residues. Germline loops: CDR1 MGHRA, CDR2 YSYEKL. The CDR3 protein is CASSQEASDRVYEQYV. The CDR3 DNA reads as TGCGCCAGCAGCCAAGAGGCTTCGGACAGGGTCTACGAGCAGTACGTC.

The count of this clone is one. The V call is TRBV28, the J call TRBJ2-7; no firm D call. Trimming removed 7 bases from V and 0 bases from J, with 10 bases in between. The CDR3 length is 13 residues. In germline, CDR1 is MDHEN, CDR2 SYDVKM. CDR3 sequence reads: CASKLTSSYEQYF. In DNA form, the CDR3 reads TGTGCCAGCAAACTAACCAGCTCCTACGAGCAGTACTTC.

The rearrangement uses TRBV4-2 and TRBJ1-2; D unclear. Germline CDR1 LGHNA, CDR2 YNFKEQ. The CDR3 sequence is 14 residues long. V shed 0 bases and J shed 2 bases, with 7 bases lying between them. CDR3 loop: CASSQEASNYGYTF. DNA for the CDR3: TGTGCCAGCAGCCAAGAGGCCTCCAACTATGGCTACACCTTC.

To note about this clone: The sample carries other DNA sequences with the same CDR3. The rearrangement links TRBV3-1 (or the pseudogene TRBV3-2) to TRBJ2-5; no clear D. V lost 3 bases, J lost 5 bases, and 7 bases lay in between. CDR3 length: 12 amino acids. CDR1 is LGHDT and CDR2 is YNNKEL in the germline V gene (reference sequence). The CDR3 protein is CASSQFRETQYF. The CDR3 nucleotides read TGTGCCAGCAGCCAGTTTCGGGAGACCCAGTACTTC.

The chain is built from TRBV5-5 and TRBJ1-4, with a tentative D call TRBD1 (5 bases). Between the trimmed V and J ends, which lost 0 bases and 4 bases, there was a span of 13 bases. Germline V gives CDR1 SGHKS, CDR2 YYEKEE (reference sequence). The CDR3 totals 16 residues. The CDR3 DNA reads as TGTGCCAGCAGCTTGGCGCCCGACAGAATTAATGAAAAACTGTTTTTT. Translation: CASSLAPDRINEKLFF.

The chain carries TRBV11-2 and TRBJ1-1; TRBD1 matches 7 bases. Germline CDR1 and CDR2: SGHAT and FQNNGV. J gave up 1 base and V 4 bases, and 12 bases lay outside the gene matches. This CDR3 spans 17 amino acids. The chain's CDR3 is CASSSPWDRRRNTEAFF. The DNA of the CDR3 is TGTGCCAGCAGCTCTCCCTGGGACAGAAGACGGAACACTGAAGCTTTCTTT.

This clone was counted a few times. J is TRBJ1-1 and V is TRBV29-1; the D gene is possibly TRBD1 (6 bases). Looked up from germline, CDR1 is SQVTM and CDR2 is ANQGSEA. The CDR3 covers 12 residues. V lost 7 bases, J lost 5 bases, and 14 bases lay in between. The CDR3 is CSGETGWTEAFF. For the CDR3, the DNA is TGCAGCGGAGAGACAGGTTGGACTGAAGCTTTCTTT.

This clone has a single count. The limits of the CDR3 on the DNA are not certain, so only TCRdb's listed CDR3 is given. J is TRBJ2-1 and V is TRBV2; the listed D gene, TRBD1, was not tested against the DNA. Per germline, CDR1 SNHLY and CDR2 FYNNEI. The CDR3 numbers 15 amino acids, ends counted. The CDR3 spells CASILGQGFSGEQFF.